This T cell receptor (beta chain) was retrieved from a study of CD8+ T cells in alopecia areata. Study observations and caveats: TCR sharing across patients was less clear than in mice, possibly HLA-related.

The CDR3 totals 15 residues. The V gene lost 4 bases and the J gene lost 0 bases, with 13 bases spanning the gap. CDR1 and CDR2 (germline): SGHTA, FQGNSA. A word on this clone: Its antigen is not identified.

Alopecia areata patients gave lesional scalp punch biopsies and peripheral blood samples. As the sequencing template, cDNA was produced by extracting RNA and reverse transcribing it. This table comes from immunoSEQ multiplex PCR, and its TCRdb copy is limited to in-frame clones, with some not included. The data contain 150,000 to 200,000 clones, over 55% of them singletons. This chain joins TRBV7-2 and TRBJ2-7; D remains ambiguous. This TCR came from a human donor with alopecia areata. This specimen was CD4+ T cells sorted from blood, taken at week 0. CDR3 residues: CASSSQPSSSYEQYF. CDR3 DNA: TGTGCCAGCAGCTCCCAGCCTTCGAGCTCCTACGAGCAGTACTTC.